The sequence of this T cell receptor (beta chain) was determined in a study of CD8+ T cells in alopecia areata (dated by TCRdb to between 2017 and 2018). About the investigation overall: The treated patients, all with moderate-to-severe alopecia areata, were enrolled in an open-label pilot trial of oral tofacitinib given at 5 to 10 mg twice daily. Tofacitinib was administered for 6 to 18 months, and 6 months of follow-up off drug were then conducted to assess delayed response and recurrence. For the treated patients, the SALT score, which quantifies what percentage of scalp surface area is affected, served as the measure of disease severity. To study T cell clonal expansion in alopecia areata, the researchers applied high-throughput TCRbeta sequencing to both the C3H/HeJ mouse model and human patients. On the human side, TCRbeta sequencing was run on scalp tissue and on sorted CD4+ and CD8+ peripheral blood T cells from healthy controls and from alopecia areata patients with either patchy or totalis/universalis disease. Tofacitinib-treated patients had biopsies at baseline and at 4 and 24 weeks of treatment, with a later scalp biopsy in several patients. Clonality in the scalp was compared among normal scalp (n=4), patchy alopecia areata scalp (n=8), and alopecia totalis/universalis scalp (n=8). RNA was extracted with the PAXgene miRNA kit for fixed scalp, the miRNeasy kit for PBMCs, and the RNeasy kit for mouse skin. TCRbeta CDR3 regions were amplified by immunoSEQ multiplex PCR using 35 Vbeta forward and 13 Jbeta reverse primers.

The trim is 6 bases for V and 0 bases for J, with a gap of 15 bases between the germline ends. Taken from the germline V gene (reference sequence), the CDR1 and CDR2 loops are GTSNPN and SVGIG. The CDR3 sequence holds 15 residues, the cysteine and phenylalanine included. Just the 45-base CDR3 DNA is kept, in frame starting at base 1. Library preparation was by the immunoSEQ multiplex PCR assay. To provide template for TCR sequencing, every sample had RNA extracted and reverse transcribed into cDNA. First-strand cDNA was synthesized using SuperScript III with a 2:1 mix of oligo-dT and random hexamers. A synthetic immune receptor repertoire was used to measure amplification bias, and any remaining bias was corrected computationally. As for the authors' bioinformatics: Raw reads were preprocessed for error removal, and CDR3 was defined according to IMGT conventions as running from the conserved cysteine to phenylalanine. Clonality was computed by normalizing Shannon entropy by log2 of the number of productive unique TCRs and subtracting the result from 1. Whether scalp clones were CD4 or CD8 was inferred by matching scalp TCRbeta sequences against CD4 and CD8 repertoires sorted from blood. TCRdb holds this immuneACCESS table with in-frame rearrangements only. Some clones are missing; in checked studies, unresolved V genes explain under half, and the rest has no known cause. Clone size and the V and J calls come from that table; the DNA yielded D and trimming. Within this sample are over 150,000 clones, with roughly three fifths of them counted one time only. Approximately 3.3% of the sample goes to the ten largest clones.

Here is what the overall study found, with its caveats: Because the treated cohort was small and included a single nonresponder, larger studies are needed to assess links between baseline CD8+ expansion and response. Shared TCR sequences between patients were less evident than in mice, which may be partly attributable to HLA diversity in the patient population. Compared with normal scalp, lesional scalp had higher clonality and more expanded CD8+ clones, particularly in alopecia totalis/universalis, a pattern that suggests antigenic drive. Resident alphabeta T cells in normal human skin are also sequenced, complicating scalp TCR repertoire analysis, unlike mouse skin dominated by gammadelta T cells. Many expanded lesional clones persisted in scalp and blood during tofacitinib treatment, which may partly explain relapse after stopping treatment. Tofacitinib significantly lowered scalp clonality and the number of expanded CD8+ clones among the top 100 scalp clones.

The label giving this sample's time point can be read as: around 4 weeks on oral tofacitinib. The treatment or condition label of this sample denotes: oral pan-JAK inhibitor, 5-10 mg twice daily. Peripheral blood and lesional scalp punch biopsies were obtained from patients with alopecia areata. PBMCs were separated by density centrifugation and stained for CD3, CD4 and CD8, after which CD4+ and CD8+ T cells were sorted on a FACSAria. In regard to this clone: The target of this receptor is not known. No clone much larger than this one lies a single base away; base qualities are absent.

This chain joins TRBV30 to TRBJ1-3, with a tentative D gene TRBD1 over 6 matching bases. The clonotype was recovered from a human donor with alopecia areata. Sequencing was performed on CD4+ T cells sorted from blood, taken at week 4, from a patient treated with tofacitinib. The nucleotide sequence reads as follows: TGTGCCTGTCGAACAGGGTCCTTCTCTGGAAACACCATATATTTT. Its amino acids are CACRTGSFSGNTIYF.